Below, one T cell receptor (beta chain) is given with its context. Its antigen is currently unknown. The data were taken from a study of cytomegalovirus exposure and HLA in healthy donors. Across the study: The 120 or so validation repertoires, a later analysis reported, used the same platform as the 666 first-cohort repertoires.

Assay: immunoSEQ multiplex PCR; the TCRdb copy retains only in-frame clones and omits some. This table has around 70,000 clones, 94% appearing once. The donors were part of the validation cohort, which consisted of under 150 subjects and was separate from the first cohort of about 650 subjects. With 2 bases clipped from V and 1 base from J, the junction kept 9 bases outside the gene matches. Per germline, CDR1 LGHNA and CDR2 YSLEER. The CDR3 is 17 residues long. Study conclusions and caveats: Cytomegalovirus status was reportedly diagnosed by the classifier with high sensitivity and specificity. Cytomegalovirus-associated status was assigned to some 180 TCR beta chains.

The rearrangement joins TRBV4-3 to TRBJ2-3, with 7 bases identical to TRBD2. Sequencing input: PBMCs. The receptor was isolated from a woman aged 18-35 years in good health and CMV-seropositive. CDR3 in amino acids: CASSQRASGAGTDTQYF. The DNA of the CDR3 is TGCGCCAGCAGCCAAAGGGCTAGCGGTGCGGGCACAGATACGCAGTATTTT.